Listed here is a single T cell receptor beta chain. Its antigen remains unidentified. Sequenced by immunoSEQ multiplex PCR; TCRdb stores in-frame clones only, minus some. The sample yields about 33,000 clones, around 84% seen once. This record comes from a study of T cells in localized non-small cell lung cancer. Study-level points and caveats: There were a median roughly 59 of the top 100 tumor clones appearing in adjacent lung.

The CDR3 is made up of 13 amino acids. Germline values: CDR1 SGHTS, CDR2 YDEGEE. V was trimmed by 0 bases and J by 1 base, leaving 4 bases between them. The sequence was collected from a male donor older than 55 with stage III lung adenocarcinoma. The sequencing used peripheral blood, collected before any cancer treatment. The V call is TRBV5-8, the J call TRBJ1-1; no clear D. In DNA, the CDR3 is TGTGCCAGCAGCTTGGCCGAGAACACTGAAGCTTTCTTT. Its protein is CASSLAENTEAFF.